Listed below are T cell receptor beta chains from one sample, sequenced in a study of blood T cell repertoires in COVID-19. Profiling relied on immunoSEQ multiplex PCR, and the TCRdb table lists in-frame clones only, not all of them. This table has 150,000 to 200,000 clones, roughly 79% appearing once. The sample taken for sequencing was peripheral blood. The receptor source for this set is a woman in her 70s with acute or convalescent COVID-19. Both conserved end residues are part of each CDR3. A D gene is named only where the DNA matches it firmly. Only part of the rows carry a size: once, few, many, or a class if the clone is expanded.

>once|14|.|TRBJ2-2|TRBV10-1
TGCGCCAGCAGTAGGGACACCGCCGCCGGGGAGCTGTTTTTT
CASSRDTAAGELFF
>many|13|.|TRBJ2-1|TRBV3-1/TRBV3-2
TGTGCCAGCAGCTCGACTAGAACTTCTGAGCAGTTCTTC
CASSSTRTSEQFF
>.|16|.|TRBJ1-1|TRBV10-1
TGCGCCAGCAGTGAGTCAGGATTGGATGGAGCAACTGAAGCTTTCTTT
CASSESGLDGATEAFF
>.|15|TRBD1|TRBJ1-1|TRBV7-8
TGTGCCAGCAGCTTATGGGACAGCTTGAACACTGAAGCTTTCTTT
CASSLWDSLNTEAFF
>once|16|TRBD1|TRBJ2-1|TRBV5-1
TGCGCCAGCAGTTTGATGACAGGGGGCTCCTACAATGAGCAGTTCTTC
CASSLMTGGSYNEQFF
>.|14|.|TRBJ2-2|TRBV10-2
TGCGCCAGCAAAACTCCCACGAACACCGGGGAGCTGTTTTTT
CASKTPTNTGELFF
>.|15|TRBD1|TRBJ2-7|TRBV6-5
TGTGCCAGCAGGAGAGACAGGGGGGAGACCTACGAGCAGTACTTC
CASRRDRGETYEQYF
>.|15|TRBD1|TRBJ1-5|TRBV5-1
TGCGCCAGCAGCACGACAGGGGACTCCAATCAGCCCCAGCATTTT
CASSTTGDSNQPQHF
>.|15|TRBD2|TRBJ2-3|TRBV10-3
TGTGCCATCACTCCGAGTAGCGGGGGCACAGATACGCAGTATTTT
CAITPSSGGTDTQYF
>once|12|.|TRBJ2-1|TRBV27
TGTGCCAGCAGTTTCCGGGGGAGTGAGCAGTTCTTC
CASSFRGSEQFF
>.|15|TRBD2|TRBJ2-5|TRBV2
TGTGCCAGCAGTTGGACTAGCGGGATTGGGGAGACCCAGTACTTC
CASSWTSGIGETQYF
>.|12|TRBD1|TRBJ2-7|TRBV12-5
TGTGCTTCCGGGGACAGGGTGCGCGAGCAGTACTTC
CASGDRVREQYF
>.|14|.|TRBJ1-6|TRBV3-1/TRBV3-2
TGTGCCAGCAGCCAAGGGACAGATAATTCACCCCTCCACTTT
CASSQGTDNSPLHF
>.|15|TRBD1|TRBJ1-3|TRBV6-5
TGTGCCAGCAGCCTTGACAGGGGCTCTGGAAACACCATATATTTT
CASSLDRGSGNTIYF
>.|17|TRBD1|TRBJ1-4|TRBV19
TGTGCCAGTAGTGCGAGAAGGGACAGTTCGCCTAATGAAAAACTGTTTTTT
CASSARRDSSPNEKLFF
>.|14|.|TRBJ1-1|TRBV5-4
TGTGCCAGCAGCCTCGACGGGGTGAACACTGAAGCTTTCTTT
CASSLDGVNTEAFF
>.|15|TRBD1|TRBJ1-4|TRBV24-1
TGTGCCACCAGTGATGGACAGGGGTTGAATGAAAAACTGTTTTTT
CATSDGQGLNEKLFF
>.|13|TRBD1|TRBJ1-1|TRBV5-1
TGCGCCAGCAGGGGACAGGAGAACACTGAAGCTTTCTTT
CASRGQENTEAFF
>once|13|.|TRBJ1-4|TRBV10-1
TGCGCCAGCAGTGTTGCTCTAAATGAAAAACTGTTTTTT
CASSVALNEKLFF
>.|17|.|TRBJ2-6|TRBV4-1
TGCGCCAGCAGCCAAGATTATGTCGTCTCTGGGGCCAACGTCCTGACTTTC
CASSQDYVVSGANVLTF
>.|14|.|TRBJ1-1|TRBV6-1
TGTGCCAGCAGGACTGAAGGAATGAACACTGAAGCTTTCTTT
CASRTEGMNTEAFF
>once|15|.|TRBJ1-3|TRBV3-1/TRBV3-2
TGTGCCAGCAGGTCCTCGGGGGTCTCTGGAAACACCATATATTTT
CASRSSGVSGNTIYF
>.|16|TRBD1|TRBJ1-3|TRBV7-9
TGTGCCAGCAGCGTGGGACAGGGGTCCTCTGGAAACACCATATATTTT
CASSVGQGSSGNTIYF
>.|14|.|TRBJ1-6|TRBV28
TGTGCCAGCAGTTTGACAGTAGTGAATTCACCCCTCCACTTT
CASSLTVVNSPLHF
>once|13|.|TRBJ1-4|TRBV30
TGTGCCAGTTCACAGGGAGACGATGAAAAACTGTTTTTT
CASSQGDDEKLFF
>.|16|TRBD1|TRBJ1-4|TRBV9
TGTGCCAGCAGCACTGGGACAGGGGGCTTAGTTGAAAAACTGTTTTTT
CASSTGTGGLVEKLFF
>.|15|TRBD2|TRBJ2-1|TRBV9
TGTGCCAGCAGCGGCCAAGCGGGAGAATACAATGAGCAGTTCTTC
CASSGQAGEYNEQFF
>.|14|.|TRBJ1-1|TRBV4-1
TGCGCCGCGGGCACGGGTCCTACGGGAACTGAAGCTTTCTTT
CAAGTGPTGTEAFF
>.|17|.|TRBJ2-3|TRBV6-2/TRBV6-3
TGTGCCAGCAGTTACAATGGTGCAGGGTCAAGCACAGATACGCAGTATTTT
CASSYNGAGSSTDTQYF
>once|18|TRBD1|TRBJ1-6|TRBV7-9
TGTGCCAGCAGCTTCAACCTACCGGGACAGGGATTAAGCGGTCCCCTCCACTTT
CASSFNLPGQGLSGPLHF
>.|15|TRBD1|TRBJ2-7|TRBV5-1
TGCGCCAGCAGCAGACAACAGGGGGGCTCCTACGAGCAGTACTTC
CASSRQQGGSYEQYF
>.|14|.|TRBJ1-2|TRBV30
TGTGCCTGGAGTGACGGAGTCGTCCTATCGGGCTACACCTTC
CAWSDGVVLSGYTF